This T cell receptor beta chain was identified during a study of blood T cells in healthy people across ages. Notes on the study in general: Percentage of naive T cells showed a strong correlation with TCR beta diversity.

A note on this clonotype: Its antigen is not known.

This CDR3 has 18 residues. Germline V gene lookup returns CDR1 SNHLY and CDR2 FYNNEI. The ends lost 2 bases at V and 0 bases at J; junction bases unmatched: 8. Together with a sample-barcoded 5' primer, a J-beta primer mix was included in a second PCR lasting about 7 to 11 cycles. A single record per CDR3 protein comes from TCRdb applying MiXCR to the 5' RACE reads. The table records about 640,000 distinct CDR3 sequences, roughly 50% of them present only once. This clonotype was sampled from a man aged 55 to 70 in good health. This chain joins TRBV2 and TRBJ2-3; 10 bases are shared with TRBD1. The specimen sequenced was blood. The CDR3 DNA is TGTGCCAGCAGTGAAAGGGCCCGACAGGGGGCAAGCACAGATACGCAGTATTTT. It is translated as CASSERARQGASTDTQYF.